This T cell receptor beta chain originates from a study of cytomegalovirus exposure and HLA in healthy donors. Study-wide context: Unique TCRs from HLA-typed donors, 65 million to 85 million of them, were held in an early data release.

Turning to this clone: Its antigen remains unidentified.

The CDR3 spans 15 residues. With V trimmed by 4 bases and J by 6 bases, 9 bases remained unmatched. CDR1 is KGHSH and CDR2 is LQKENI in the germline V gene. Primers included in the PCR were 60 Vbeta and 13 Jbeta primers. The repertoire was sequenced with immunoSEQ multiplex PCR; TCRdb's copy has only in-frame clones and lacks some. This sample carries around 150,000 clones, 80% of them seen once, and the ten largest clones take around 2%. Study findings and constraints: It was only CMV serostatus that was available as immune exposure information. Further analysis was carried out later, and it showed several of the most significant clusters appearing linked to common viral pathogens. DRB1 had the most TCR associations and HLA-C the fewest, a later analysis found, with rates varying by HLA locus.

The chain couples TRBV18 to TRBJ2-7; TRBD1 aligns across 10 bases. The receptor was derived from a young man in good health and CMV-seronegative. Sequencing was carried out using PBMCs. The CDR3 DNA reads TGTGCCAGCTCACAATGGACAGGGGGGACCGGCGAGCAGTACTTC. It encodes CASSQWTGGTGEQYF.